The 24 T cell receptor beta chains below all came from one sample that was sequenced in a study of blood T cell repertoires in COVID-19 (dated by TCRdb to 2018 to 2020). The library was prepared using the immunoSEQ multiplex PCR assay. As stored in TCRdb, this immuneACCESS dataset retains in-frame rearrangements with V and J assigned. A fraction of the clones does not appear; measured against another copy, unresolved V genes explain less than half of the discrepancy, and the remainder lacks a known reason. This sample gives 250,000 or so clones in total; 80% to 90% of them show up just once. Of the sample, around 3.1% is held by the ten largest clones. Sequencing was done on a sample of PBMCs or T cells enriched from blood (not recorded which). The receptors originated from a woman aged 40 to 49 who had been exposed to COVID-19.

The V and J genes are TRBV24-1 and TRBJ2-2; D possibly corresponds to TRBD2 (7 bases). The CDR3 totals 15 residues. The germline CDR1 and CDR2 sequences are KGHDR and SFDVKD. Trimming pared 5 bases from V and 4 bases from J, leaving 13 bases between. The CDR3 coding sequence is TGTGCCACCAGTGGCCCGAGGGGGGGCACCGGGGAGCTGTTTTTT. Translating it yields CATSGPRGGTGELFF.

CDR3 protein: CASSPFSGRYSDTQYF. CDR3 nucleotides: TGTGCCAGCAGCCCATTCAGCGGGAGGTACTCAGATACGCAGTATTTT. The rearrangement uses TRBV3-1 (or the pseudogene TRBV3-2) and TRBJ2-3; 9 nucleotides align to TRBD2. The CDR3 sequence is 16 residues long. The germline V gene encodes CDR1 LGHDT and CDR2 YNNKEL (reference sequence). Germline trimming cut 4 bases from V and 4 bases from J; bases unmatched to any gene: 9.

This chain links TRBV28 with TRBJ2-2, with TRBD1 matching 12 bases. The length of the CDR3 is 16 residues. Germline CDR1 is MDHEN and CDR2 is SYDVKM. Losses at the gene ends were 5 bases for V and 4 bases for J; bases not matched to a gene: 5. CDR3 DNA sequence: TGTGCCAGCAGTCTTGGGACAGGGGGCGTCACCGGGGAGCTGTTTTTT. Translated, it gives CASSLGTGGVTGELFF.

The rearrangement uses TRBV7-9 and TRBJ1-4; no clear D gene. The CDR3 covers 15 residues. V lost 5 bases, J lost 2 bases, and 12 bases lay in between. CDR1 SEHNR and CDR2 FQNEAQ come from the germline V gene (reference sequence). The CDR3 protein is CASSPPGWTNEKLFF. The DNA of the CDR3 is TGTGCCAGCAGCCCCCCGGGGTGGACTAATGAAAAACTGTTTTTT.

The chain joins TRBV6-5 to TRBJ1-3; D gene uncertain. Deletions cut 9 bases from V and 4 bases from J, with 7 bases between. The length of the CDR3 is 11 residues. CDR1 and CDR2 (germline): MNHEY, SVGAGI. CDR3 region: CASFKGNTIYF. The CDR3 bases are TGTGCCAGTTTTAAAGGAAACACCATATATTTT.

V and J are TRBV19 and TRBJ2-2; 7 bases fit TRBD2. Germline CDR1 is LNHDA and CDR2 is SQIVND (reference sequence). The CDR3 has 16 residues. J was trimmed by 6 bases and V by 5 bases; bases with no gene match: 12. CDR3 DNA: TGTGCCAGTAGTGGTTTCTGGGAGGGTATTCCCGGGGAGCTGTTTTTT. This codes for CASSGFWEGIPGELFF.

The chain couples TRBV6-5 to TRBJ2-1; 7 bases map to TRBD1. The V and J ends lost 6 bases and 10 bases, in that order; junction bases with no gene match: 9. The CDR3 totals 13 residues. Germline CDR1 is MNHEY and CDR2 is SVGAGI. As DNA, the CDR3 is TGTGCCAGCAGACCTCGACAGGGTCGGGAGCAGTTCTTC. Protein sequence: CASRPRQGREQFF.

The chain links TRBV5-1 to TRBJ2-5, with a tentative D call TRBD2 (6 bases). V shed 1 base and J shed 2 bases, with 9 bases lying between them. The CDR3 runs to 14 residues. In germline, CDR1 is SGHRS, CDR2 YFSETQ. CDR3 loop: CASSLMGGQETQYF. The DNA for the CDR3 is TGCGCCAGCAGCTTGATGGGGGGACAAGAGACCCAGTACTTC.

This chain links TRBV7-9 with TRBJ1-1, with TRBD1 as a possible D gene (6 bases). The CDR3 is made up of 14 amino acids. V gave up 3 bases and J gave up 0 bases, with 8 bases separating them. Germline CDR1 is SEHNR and CDR2 is FQNEAQ (reference sequence). The CDR3, as DNA: TGTGCCAGCAGCTTTGGGGGCATGAACACTGAAGCTTTCTTT. This codes for CASSFGGMNTEAFF.

This chain uses TRBV28 with TRBJ2-2, with a tentative D call TRBD2 (5 bases). The CDR3 loop spans 14 amino acids. V lost 2 bases and J lost 7, with 11 bases in between. The V gene's germline CDR1 is MDHEN and CDR2 SYDVKM. This CDR3 is CASSLKRVGGELFF. The CDR3, as DNA: TGTGCCAGCAGTTTAAAGAGGGTTGGCGGGGAGCTGTTTTTT. Based on the CDR3 plus reference TRBV28 and TRBJ2-2, the full variable domain is DVKVTQSSRYLVKRTGEKVFLECVQDMDHENMFWYRQDPGLGLRLIYFSYDVKMKEKGDIPEGYSVSREKKERFSLILESASTNQTSMYLCASSLKRVGGELFFGEGSRLTVL.

The chain couples TRBV2 to TRBJ2-7, with D perhaps matching TRBD1 (5 bases). CDR1 SNHLY and CDR2 FYNNEI come from the germline V gene. The CDR3 extends over 14 amino acids. V was trimmed by 7 bases and J by 4 bases, leaving 17 bases between them. In DNA form, the CDR3 reads TGTGCCAGCACCCCACAGGAAAGGAATTACGAGCAGTACTTC. Protein sequence: CASTPQERNYEQYF.

The chain uses TRBV12-3 or TRBV12-4 and TRBJ2-1; D not resolved. Trimming stripped 6 bases from V and 6 bases from J, with 9 bases between. The CDR3 loop spans 12 amino acids. The chain's CDR3 is CASRALANEQFF. The CDR3, as DNA: TGTGCCAGCAGGGCTTTAGCCAATGAGCAGTTCTTC.

The chain couples TRBV29-1 to TRBJ1-1; TRBD1 matches at 12 bases. Trimming took 8 bases from V and 8 from J; bases not matched to a gene: 9. Germline V gene lookup returns CDR1 SQVTM and CDR2 ANQGSEA. This CDR3 contains 13 residues. CDR3 nucleotides: TGCAGCCCCTTAGGGACAGGGGGCGCGGAAGCTTTCTTT. As protein: CSPLGTGGAEAFF.

The rearrangement joins TRBV4-1 to TRBJ1-5, with 8 bases matching TRBD1. The CDR3 is 13 residues long. V lost 5 bases and J lost 6; bases outside the gene matches: 3. Per germline, CDR1 MGHRA and CDR2 YSYEKL. CDR3 amino acids: CASSDTGGQPQHF. CDR3 bases: TGCGCCAGCAGCGATACAGGGGGTCAGCCCCAGCATTTT.

V is TRBV20-1 and J is TRBJ2-3; 10 nucleotides align to TRBD2. Germline V gene data show CDR1 as DFQATT and CDR2 as SNEGSKA (reference sequence). With V trimmed by 3 bases and J by 6 bases, 9 bases remained unmatched. The CDR3 is 15 amino acids. CDR3 residues: CSASGLAGARDTQYF. CDR3 nucleotides: TGCAGTGCTAGTGGGCTAGCGGGGGCGAGGGATACGCAGTATTTT.

V and J are TRBV18 and TRBJ2-7; TRBD1 might be the D (6 bases). The CDR3 is made up of 17 amino acids. Trimming removed 3 bases at V and 5 bases at J, with 23 bases between. The germline gives CDR1 KGHSH, CDR2 LQKENI. The CDR3 is CASSPLVVQGQGDEQYF. Here the CDR3 DNA reads TGTGCCAGCTCACCCCTAGTGGTCCAGGGGCAAGGCGACGAGCAGTACTTC. Drawing the rest from reference TRBV18 and TRBJ2-7, the complete variable domain is NAGVMQNPRHLVRRRGQEARLRCSPMKGHSHVYWYRQLPEEGLKFMVYLQKENIIDESGMPKERFSAEFPKEGPSILRIQQVVRGDSAAYFCASSPLVVQGQGDEQYFGPGTRLTVT.

This chain connects TRBV28 to TRBJ2-2; D unresolved. This CDR3 has 13 residues. Germline V CDR1 and CDR2: MDHEN, SYDVKM. Trimming took off 5 bases at V and 6 bases at J, with 10 bases between the two ends. The CDR3 DNA reads TGTGCCAGCAGTCCCCCCGAGGCCGGGGAGCTGTTTTTT. Translated: CASSPPEAGELFF. Supplemented by reference TRBV28 and TRBJ2-2, the full variable domain reads DVKVTQSSRYLVKRTGEKVFLECVQDMDHENMFWYRQDPGLGLRLIYFSYDVKMKEKGDIPEGYSVSREKKERFSLILESASTNQTSMYLCASSPPEAGELFFGEGSRLTVL.

This chain uses TRBV11-2 with TRBJ1-3; D gene unclear. This CDR3 region has 15 residues. The V gene lost 5 bases and the J gene lost 0 bases, with 11 bases spanning the gap. Germline loops: CDR1 SGHAT, CDR2 FQNNGV. CDR3 amino acids: CASSPRGYSGNTIYF. The CDR3 DNA reads as TGTGCCAGCAGCCCCCGCGGATACTCTGGAAACACCATATATTTT.

The chain couples TRBV19 to TRBJ2-5; TRBD1 agrees at 7 bases. Germline V lookup: CDR1 LNHDA, CDR2 SQIVND (reference sequence). J gave up 1 base and V 3 bases, and 17 bases lay outside the gene matches. CDR3 size: 19 residues. DNA for the CDR3: TGTGCCAGTAGTATCGAAAAAAAAATCAGGGGGATAGGCCAAGAGACCCAGTACTTC. It yields the protein CASSIEKKIRGIGQETQYF.

The CDR3: CASSKVERGGRKETQYF. The CDR3 coding sequence is TGTGCCAGCAGCAAAGTGGAGCGGGGGGGCAGGAAAGAGACCCAGTACTTC. The chain has TRBV21-1 and TRBJ2-5; TRBD2, the table's D call, was not compared with the DNA. TRBV21-1 is labeled a pseudogene. This CDR3 is built from 17 residues.

The CDR3 nucleotides are TGTGCCAGCTCTTGGGCGGGGGACGAAGATACGCAGTATTTT. Translation gives CASSWAGDEDTQYF. This chain uses TRBV18 with TRBJ2-3; TRBD2 aligns across 7 bases. Germline trimming cut 6 bases from V and 5 bases from J; bases unmatched to any gene: 8. Germline-derived CDR1 and CDR2 are KGHSH and LQKENI. This CDR3 comprises 14 residues.

The chain carries TRBV11-2 and TRBJ1-2; D unresolved. The CDR3 totals 12 residues. Deletions cut 1 base from V and 7 bases from J, with 7 bases between. Germline assignment: CDR1 SGHAT and CDR2 FQNNGV. CDR3 region: CASSLGAGGYTF. CDR3 sequence (DNA): TGTGCCAGCAGCTTAGGGGCGGGTGGCTACACCTTC.

The J gene is TRBJ2-7, the V gene TRBV4-1; tentatively, D is TRBD2 (5 bases). Trimming shortened V by 1 base and J by 3 bases, and 10 bases separated the two germline ends. Germline-derived CDR1 and CDR2 are MGHRA and YSYEKL. This CDR3 has 14 amino acids. CDR3 loop: CASSQGTFRYEQYF. DNA of the CDR3: TGCGCCAGCAGCCAAGGGACTTTCCGCTACGAGCAGTACTTC.

This rearrangement joins TRBV4-3 to TRBJ2-7, with TRBD1 matching over 11 bases. Per the germline V gene, CDR1 is LGHNA and CDR2 is YSLEER. The V gene end was trimmed by 2 bases and the J gene end by 6 bases; junction bases not matched to a gene: 9. CDR3 length equals 16 residues. The CDR3 region is CASSQLTGQGGREQYV. As DNA, the CDR3 is TGCGCCAGCAGCCAATTAACGGGACAGGGGGGTCGCGAGCAGTACGTC.